These 4 T cell receptor beta chains share one sample of origin, sequenced in a study of siplizumab effects on memory and regulatory T cells. Assay: immunoSEQ multiplex PCR; the TCRdb copy retains only in-frame clones and omits some. Among about 50,000 clones listed, about 90% were seen once. The material sequenced was naive CD8+ T cells sorted from blood. The receptors stem from a human donor in good health.

The chain couples TRBV27 to TRBJ2-7, with 7 nucleotides matching TRBD1. CDR1 and CDR2 from the germline V gene are MNHEY and SMNVEV (reference sequence). The CDR3 spans 14 residues. After removal of 7 bases from V and 1 base from J, the junction contained 7 bases not matched to a gene. In DNA, the CDR3 is TGTGCCAGCAAGTTATGGGGACAGTCCTACGAGCAGTACTTC. This gives the protein CASKLWGQSYEQYF.

The J gene is TRBJ1-2, the V gene TRBV7-9, with 7 bases that match TRBD1. Per the germline V gene, CDR1 is SEHNR and CDR2 is FQNEAQ (reference sequence). The CDR3 totals 17 residues. J was trimmed by 5 bases and V by 4 bases; bases with no gene match: 16. The chain's CDR3 is CASSSALGSRGQYGYTF. The CDR3 DNA follows: TGTGCCAGCAGCTCGGCCCTGGGCAGTCGGGGACAGTATGGCTACACCTTC.

This clone occurred once. The genes are TRBV19 and TRBJ1-1, with no clear D. The CDR3 totals 14 residues. V was clipped by 5 bases and J by 4 bases, with 14 bases between them. The germline gives CDR1 LNHDA, CDR2 SQIVND (reference sequence). CDR3 sequence: CASSQDPLATEAFF. The CDR3 DNA reads TGTGCCAGTAGTCAGGACCCCCTTGCCACTGAAGCTTTCTTT.

This clone was observed once. This chain connects TRBV5-6 to TRBJ2-3; D possibly corresponds to TRBD2 (5 bases). The germline V gene encodes CDR1 SGHDT and CDR2 YYEEEE. The CDR3 spans 16 residues. Deletions cut 4 bases from V and 4 bases from J, with 19 bases between. The CDR3 reads CASSPPVGSVSDTQYF. The CDR3 region has the DNA TGTGCCAGCAGCCCCCCGGTTGGTAGCGTATCAGATACGCAGTATTTT.